Sequencing of this T cell receptor (beta chain) was carried out in a study of cytomegalovirus exposure and HLA in healthy donors. Study conclusions and caveats: Across all donors, roughly uniform sequencing depth was an assumption of the presence/absence analyses.

13 Jbeta primers and 60 Vbeta primers were used for the PCR. TCRdb keeps only in-frame clones here, not all; method: immunoSEQ multiplex PCR. The table includes about 160,000 clones, roughly 78% detected once. Remarks on this clone: Its specificity is not known.

The length of the CDR3 is 15 residues. V was clipped by 9 bases and J by 8 bases; unmatched bases: 17. The germline gives CDR1 LNHDA, CDR2 SQIVND (reference sequence). The sample comprised PBMCs. J is TRBJ1-2 and V is TRBV19, with 8 bases aligning to TRBD1. The origin of this receptor is a woman in her thirties or forties in good health and CMV-seronegative. CDR3 protein: CASQDPGGAWGGYTF. The CDR3 bases are TGTGCCAGCCAGGACCCAGGGGGCGCCTGGGGAGGCTACACCTTC.